One and the same sample provided the 23 T cell receptor beta chains below, sequenced in a study of T-cell memory formation after mild COVID-19. MiXCR, run by TCRdb on the 5' RACE reads, gives a single entry per CDR3 protein. The data show roughly 320,000 distinct CDR3 sequences, over 25% seen once. The sequenced sample consisted of PBMCs or a T cell subset sorted from them (not recorded which). These receptors all stem from an adult woman who had mild COVID-19 (a few samples of this study predate the infection). Cell type and time point are not known.

This clonotype has only a few counts. The chain is built from TRBV20-1 and TRBJ2-2, with 12 positions matching TRBD1. V dropped 5 bases and J dropped 5; count of bases not matched to a gene: 9. The CDR3 contains 16 residues. Germline values: CDR1 DFQATT, CDR2 SNEGSKA (reference sequence). The CDR3 is CSALLPGQGATGELFF. Here the CDR3 DNA reads TGCAGTGCTTTACTACCGGGACAGGGGGCTACCGGGGAGCTGTTTTTT.

This clonotype was seen a handful of times. For the CDR3, the DNA is TGTGCCAGCAGCGTAGAACTAGCGGGTCCCTACAATGAGCAGTTCTTC. As protein: CASSVELAGPYNEQFF. The gene calls are TRBV9 and TRBJ2-1; the match to TRBD2 covers 9 bases. This CDR3 contains 16 residues. The germline V gene encodes CDR1 SGDLS and CDR2 YYNGEE. Trimming took 0 bases from V and 2 from J; bases not matched to a gene: 3.

V and J are TRBV7-9 and TRBJ2-5; TRBD2 matches at 13 bases. Trimming cost V 5 bases and J 2 bases; bases outside gene matches: 8. Germline loops: CDR1 SEHNR, CDR2 FQNEAQ (reference sequence). The length of the CDR3 is 17 residues. As DNA, the CDR3 is TGTGCCAGCAGCCCGGGACTAGCGGGGATGGGGCAAGAGACCCAGTACTTC. It codes for CASSPGLAGMGQETQYF.

This clonotype was seen a few times. The V call is TRBV12-3 or TRBV12-4, the J call TRBJ2-7; 11 bases line up with TRBD1. The CDR3 length is 15 residues. V was clipped by 3 bases and J by 7 bases; unmatched bases: 8. The DNA of the CDR3 is TGTGCCAGCAGTTTGGGTCCGGGACAGGGGGGTGAGCAGTACTTC. Residues: CASSLGPGQGGEQYF.

The chain combines TRBV6-4 with TRBJ2-3; possible D gene TRBD2, 6 bases. Between the trimmed V and J ends, which lost 5 bases and 1 base, there was a span of 13 bases. The CDR3 is made up of 15 amino acids. Looked up from germline, CDR1 is MRHNA and CDR2 is SNTAGT. In nucleotides, the CDR3 is TGTGCCAGCAGTCGTAGCGGCTTCGGCACAGATACGCAGTATTTT. Its translation: CASSRSGFGTDTQYF.

This clonotype turned up a few times. The chain uses TRBV27 and TRBJ2-6; 14 bases line up with TRBD2. Germline V CDR1 and CDR2: MNHEY, SMNVEV (reference sequence). Unmatched junction bases numbered 5, after V lost 3 bases and J lost 4 bases. This CDR3 has 18 residues. The CDR3 sequence: CASSLLGLAGAGANVLTF. The CDR3 coding sequence is TGTGCCAGCAGTTTGTTGGGACTAGCGGGGGCCGGGGCCAACGTCCTGACTTTC.

The rearrangement uses TRBV7-9 and TRBJ2-7; D uncertain. Germline-derived CDR1 and CDR2 are SEHNR and FQNEAQ (reference sequence). The CDR3 is 16 amino acids. The V gene lost 3 bases and the J gene lost 2 bases, with 17 bases spanning the gap. CDR3 protein: CASSFDEARNAYEQYF. The CDR3 region has the DNA TGTGCCAGCAGCTTCGACGAAGCGAGGAACGCCTACGAGCAGTACTTC.

There are a few counts of this clonotype. The chain employs TRBV18 and TRBJ2-2; possible D gene TRBD1, 5 bases. Per the germline V gene, CDR1 is KGHSH and CDR2 is LQKENI. CDR3 length equals 14 residues. V was trimmed by 1 base and J by 3 bases, leaving 6 bases between them. CDR3 bases: TGTGCCAGCTCACCACAAGGGGACACCGGGGAGCTGTTTTTT. Translated: CASSPQGDTGELFF.

V usage is TRBV12-3 or TRBV12-4 and J usage is TRBJ1-2; possible D gene TRBD1, 5 bases. The germline V and J ends were trimmed by 5 bases and 6 bases, with 10 bases remaining between them. The CDR3 extends over 12 amino acids. The CDR3 sequence: CASSRRGNGYTF. As DNA, the CDR3 is TGTGCCAGCAGTCGCCGGGGGAATGGCTACACCTTC.

The chain couples TRBV7-9 to TRBJ1-1, with TRBD1 matching 7 bases. This CDR3 has 15 residues. The trim removed 3 bases at V and 3 bases at J, leaving 7 bases unmatched. Germline V lookup: CDR1 SEHNR, CDR2 FQNEAQ (reference sequence). CDR3 DNA: TGTGCCAGCAGCTTGGGGACAGCAGGAGACACTGAAGCTTTCTTT. Translation gives CASSLGTAGDTEAFF.

This clonotype was counted a few times. The rearrangement uses TRBV5-1 and TRBJ2-5; TRBD2 aligns across 13 bases. V was pared by 4 bases and J by 5 bases, with 5 bases of the junction left unmatched. Germline V gene data show CDR1 as SGHRS and CDR2 as YFSETQ. The CDR3 sequence is 15 residues long. This chain's CDR3 is CASSVGTSGAETQYF. For the CDR3, the DNA is TGCGCCAGCAGCGTTGGGACTAGCGGGGCTGAGACCCAGTACTTC. Combining the CDR3 with reference TRBV5-1 and TRBJ2-5 gives the whole variable domain KAGVTQTPRYLIKTRGQQVTLSCSPISGHRSVSWYQQTPGQGLQFLFEYFSETQRNKGNFPGRFSGRQFSNSRSEMNVSTLELGDSALYLCASSVGTSGAETQYFGPGTRLLVL.

This clonotype has more than one count but fewer than ten. This rearrangement joins TRBV7-2 to TRBJ2-5; 11 bases match TRBD2. The V gene's germline CDR1 is SGHTA and CDR2 FQGNSA. V dropped 7 bases and J dropped 5; count of bases not matched to a gene: 9. This CDR3 has 15 residues. CDR3 region: CASTQTSGVRETQYF. In DNA, the CDR3 is TGTGCCAGCACCCAGACTAGCGGGGTCCGGGAGACCCAGTACTTC. The whole variable domain, filled in from reference TRBV7-2 and TRBJ2-5, reads GAGVSQSPSNKVTEKGKDVELRCDPISGHTALYWYRQSLGQGLEFLIYFQGNSAPDKSGLPSDRFSAERTGGSVSTLTIQRTQQEDSAVYLCASTQTSGVRETQYFGPGTRLLVL.

As concerns this clonotype: One end of the junction is discordant with germline, which a read error may explain. J is TRBJ2-7 and V is TRBV6-6; TRBD1 aligns across 10 bases. Per germline, CDR1 MNHNY and CDR2 SVGAGI (reference sequence). This CDR3 spans 16 amino acids. CDR3 amino acids: CASSDSHGTGDYEQYF. The DNA of the CDR3 is TGTGCCAGCAGTGACTCCCACGGGACAGGGGACTACGAGCAGTACTTC.

The chain uses TRBV4-2 and TRBJ2-7, with 7 bases fitting TRBD2. The V and J ends lost 1 base and 5 bases, in that order; junction bases with no gene match: 14. Germline-derived CDR1 and CDR2 are LGHNA and YNFKEQ. The CDR3 covers 17 residues. CDR3 DNA: TGTGCCAGCAGCCAAGGAAGAGCGGGGCAGAATAGCGACGAGCAGTACTTC. It is translated as CASSQGRAGQNSDEQYF.

This clonotype has a handful of counts. The rearrangement links TRBV12-3 or TRBV12-4 to TRBJ2-1, with 15 bases fitting TRBD2. The CDR3 is 21 residues long. The V and J ends lost 6 bases and 0 bases, in that order; junction bases with no gene match: 15. The CDR3 loop reads CASRLSWGTSGRSSSYNEQFF. The CDR3 DNA follows: TGTGCCAGCAGACTAAGTTGGGGGACTAGCGGGAGGTCGAGCTCCTACAATGAGCAGTTCTTC.

The chain couples TRBV5-6 to TRBJ1-1, with 10 positions matching TRBD1. CDR3 size: 14 residues. Germline lookup yields CDR1 SGHDT and CDR2 YYEEEE. The V segment lost 5 bases and the J segment 7 bases; nucleotides outside the gene matches: 8. The CDR3 DNA follows: TGTGCCAGCAGGGAGGGACAGGGGATAATTGAAGCTTTCTTT. Translating gives CASREGQGIIEAFF.

CDR3: CARQGAYNEQFF. CDR3 in DNA: TGTGCCAGACAGGGGGCTTACAATGAGCAGTTCTTC. V and J are TRBV2 and TRBJ2-1; 9 bases line up with TRBD1. This CDR3 is 12 amino acids long. Losses at the gene ends were 9 bases for V and 4 bases for J; bases not matched to a gene: 1. Germline lookup yields CDR1 SNHLY and CDR2 FYNNEI.

In this sample, this clonotype turned up a few times. The V and J genes are TRBV12-3 or TRBV12-4 and TRBJ1-2, with D perhaps TRBD1 (5 bases). V gave up 5 bases and J gave up 2 bases, with 12 bases separating them. This CDR3 is 14 amino acids long. The CDR3 loop reads CASSITGVNYGYTF. CDR3 in DNA: TGTGCCAGCAGTATAACAGGCGTAAACTATGGCTACACCTTC.

The chain combines TRBV5-1 with TRBJ2-7; D ambiguous. The length of the CDR3 is 16 residues. Looked up from germline, CDR1 is SGHRS and CDR2 is YFSETQ. Trimming took off 0 bases at V and 2 bases at J, with 15 bases between the two ends. This chain's CDR3 is CASSLEAAVGTYEQYF. The CDR3 coding sequence is TGCGCCAGCAGCTTGGAGGCGGCAGTCGGAACCTACGAGCAGTACTTC. Together with reference TRBV5-1 and TRBJ2-7, the CDR3 gives the full variable domain: KAGVTQTPRYLIKTRGQQVTLSCSPISGHRSVSWYQQTPGQGLQFLFEYFSETQRNKGNFPGRFSGRQFSNSRSEMNVSTLELGDSALYLCASSLEAAVGTYEQYFGPGTRLTVT.

This clonotype was counted a few times. The chain employs TRBV5-6 and TRBJ1-1, with 7 bases aligning to TRBD1. J was trimmed by 4 bases and V by 4 bases; bases with no gene match: 1. Germline-derived CDR1 and CDR2 are SGHDT and YYEEEE. The CDR3 is 12 residues long. CDR3 in amino acids: CASSRTGTEAFF. CDR3 DNA sequence: TGTGCCAGCAGCAGGACAGGCACTGAAGCTTTCTTT.

The V gene is TRBV14, the J gene TRBJ2-1, with a tentative D call TRBD2 (7 bases). V was clipped by 4 bases and J by 7 bases, with 17 bases between them. Germline CDR1 and CDR2: SGHDN and FVKESK. The CDR3 is 15 amino acids. For the CDR3, the DNA is TGTGCCAGCAGCCTCCTACGGGGGGCGGGGAATGAGCAGTTCTTC. Its protein product is CASSLLRGAGNEQFF.

There are a few counts of this clonotype. The chain couples TRBV6-5 to TRBJ1-1; 9 positions agree with TRBD1. Per the germline V gene, CDR1 is MNHEY and CDR2 is SVGAGI. Trimming took 5 bases from V and 3 from J; bases not matched to a gene: 4. The CDR3 is 14 amino acids. CDR3 bases: TGTGCCAGCAGTGGGGGACAGGGTGACACTGAAGCTTTCTTT. Its translation is CASSGGQGDTEAFF.

This clonotype occurred a few times. The chain is built from TRBV7-8 and TRBJ2-4; no reliable D call. The CDR3 runs to 16 residues. V was trimmed by 1 base and J by 0 bases, leaving 10 bases between them. Germline V gives CDR1 SGHVS, CDR2 FQNEAQ. CDR3 in amino acids: CASSLGRSLAKNIQYF. DNA of the CDR3: TGTGCCAGCAGCTTAGGCCGGAGTCTAGCCAAAAACATTCAGTACTTC.